This section outlines one TCR beta chain sequence together with its context. The antigen remains unidentified. This entry belongs to a study of long-term antiretroviral therapy in people with HIV. Study findings and constraints: Once patients were on ART, diversity went higher but still fell short of transplant donor controls. Clones expanded before ART dominated the repertoire at all time points. It was observed that HIV repertoires exhibited narrower CDR3 length ranges than controls.

V trimming: 3 bases; J trimming: 1 base; junction bases outside the gene matches: 8. CDR3 size: 16 residues. Germline V gene sequence: CDR1 PRHDT, CDR2 FYEKMQ (reference sequence). A v3.0 immunoSEQ assay was performed at survey level. The study targeted about 40,000-55,000 T-cell genomes per sample in sequencing. TCRdb keeps only in-frame clones here, not all; method: immunoSEQ multiplex PCR. The profile shows about 43,000 clones, roughly 86% of them singletons. Here the sequenced sample was unsorted PBMCs, taken 0.1 years before starting antiretroviral therapy. The sequence derives from a woman aged 50 to 60 with HIV. This sequence joins TRBV13 and TRBJ1-2, with TRBD1 identical over 7 bases. In DNA form, the CDR3 reads TGTGCCAGCAGCTTTTCCGGGACAGAAGATAACTATGGCTACACCTTC. Protein: CASSFSGTEDNYGYTF. The full variable domain, in which reference TRBV13 and TRBJ1-2 provide the parts outside the CDR3, is AAGVIQSPRHLIKEKRETATLKCYPIPRHDTVYWYQQGPGQDPQFLISFYEKMQSDKGSIPDRFSAQQFSDYHSELNMSSLELGDSALYFCASSFSGTEDNYGYTFGSGTRLTVV.